The subject of this entry is one T cell receptor beta chain. Its antigen is not known. Per germline, CDR1 SGHAT and CDR2 FQNNGV. Trimming cost V 6 bases and J 13 bases, with 24 bases left between them. CDR3 length equals 14 residues. This record belongs to a study of PD-L1 blockade in urothelial cancer. General study findings and limits: Expansion of tumor-associated blood clones at 3 weeks was greater in durable-benefit patients.

The time point: peripheral blood 6 weeks after treatment start. Synthetic TCR analog templates were spiked into all PCRs individually. TCRdb's table, derived via immunoSEQ multiplex PCR, lists solely in-frame clones and lacks some. The data contain some 51,000 clones, 85% to 90% of them singletons. This TCR was recovered from a man aged 60 to 75 with urothelial cancer. The sequences come from PBMCs, collected around atezolizumab (anti-PD-L1) treatment. The chain uses TRBV11-2 and TRBJ1-2, with D possibly being TRBD1 (5 bases). The CDR3 region has the DNA TGTGCCAGCAGGAACCCGGCCGGGGGGACCTCTCTCACCTTC. Translated, it gives CASRNPAGGTSLTF.